Each of the 22 T cell receptor beta chains below was sequenced from the same sample in a study of blood T cell repertoires in COVID-19. Clones were read by immunoSEQ multiplex PCR, and TCRdb kept only the in-frame ones, dropping some. The sample includes 90,000 to 100,000 clones, 75% to 85% of them seen just once. Source material: peripheral blood. All receptors derive from a man between 60 and 75 years old with acute or convalescent COVID-19.

The V and J genes are TRBV11-3 and TRBJ2-1, with D possibly TRBD2 on 6 matching bases. CDR3 length equals 16 residues. The germline V gene has CDR1 SGHNT and CDR2 YENEEA. The germline V and J ends were trimmed by 5 bases and 5 bases, with 19 bases remaining between them. The CDR3 nucleotides are TGTGCCAGCAGCCCGCGCCCTTCAGCGGGCCACAATGAGCAGTTCTTC. Its translation is CASSPRPSAGHNEQFF. The full variable domain, in which reference TRBV11-3 and TRBJ2-1 provide the parts outside the CDR3, is EAGVVQSPRYKIIEKKQPVAFWCNPISGHNTLYWYLQNLGQGPELLIRYENEEAVDDSQLPKDRFSAERLKGVDSTLKIQPAELGDSAVYLCASSPRPSAGHNEQFFGPGTRLTVL.

CDR3 protein: CASTRGQAQRGYTF. In nucleotides, the CDR3 is TGTGCCAGCACCCGGGGACAGGCTCAGAGAGGCTACACCTTC. V gene TRBV7-9 combines with J gene TRBJ1-2, with 8 bases that match TRBD1. The junction had 12 bases not matched to a gene; V was cut back by 7 bases and J by 8 bases. The CDR3 loop spans 14 amino acids. CDR1 is SEHNR, CDR2 FQNEAQ, per germline (reference sequence).

This clone was recorded only once. The chain has TRBV12-2 and TRBJ2-1; the listed D gene, TRBD2, was not tested against the DNA. TRBV12-2 constitutes a pseudogene. The CDR3 sequence is 16 residues long. In nucleotides, the CDR3 is TGTGCAAGTCGCTTAAAGGGAGCGGGAGGGGATGGTGAGCAGTTCTTC. Protein sequence: CASRLKGAGGDGEQFF.

In its sample, this clone was seen once. The V call is TRBV28, the J call TRBJ2-7, with 8 bases lining up with TRBD2. CDR3 length: 14 residues. CDR1 is MDHEN and CDR2 is SYDVKM in the germline V gene. V gave up 8 bases and J gave up 3 bases; unmatched junction bases: 9. CDR3 sequence: CASGRGSGGYEQYV. The DNA of the CDR3 is TGTGCCAGCGGTCGGGGAAGCGGGGGCTACGAGCAGTACGTC.

On this clone itself: This sample includes further DNA sequences coding for the same CDR3. The chain recombines TRBV6-6 with TRBJ1-5; 8 bases are a match to TRBD1. The CDR3 contains 15 residues. J lost 2 bases, V lost 0 bases, and 0 bases had no gene match. Germline assignment: CDR1 MNHNY and CDR2 SVGAGI (reference sequence). CDR3 amino acids: CASSYSGQGNQPQHF. In DNA, the CDR3 is TGTGCCAGCAGTTACTCGGGACAGGGCAATCAGCCCCAGCATTTT.

The V gene is TRBV5-1, the J gene TRBJ2-5; no reliable D call. Germline CDR1 reads SGHRS; CDR2 reads YFSETQ. The CDR3 covers 13 residues. V was trimmed by 0 bases and J by 4 bases, leaving 7 bases between them. CDR3 nucleotide sequence: TGCGCCAGCAGCTTGGGGGCAACAGAGACCCAGTACTTC. Protein sequence: CASSLGATETQYF.

The V and J genes are TRBV27 and TRBJ2-7; 10 nucleotides line up with TRBD1. The J segment lost 5 bases and the V segment lost 6 bases, leaving 10 bases of the junction unmatched. The germline gives CDR1 MNHEY, CDR2 SMNVEV (reference sequence). The CDR3 consists of 15 residues. Here the CDR3 DNA reads TGTGCCAGCAGACGTGGACAGGGGGTCATCGACGAGCAGTACTTC. This codes for CASRRGQGVIDEQYF.

The chain recombines TRBV4-3 with TRBJ2-3, with D hard to call. Looked up from germline, CDR1 is LGHNA and CDR2 is YSLEER. The V end lost 1 base, the J end lost 9 bases, and 5 bases lay between the germline ends. The CDR3 spans 11 residues. This CDR3 is CASSQGTTQYF. Written as DNA, the CDR3 is TGCGCCAGCAGCCAAGGTACAACGCAGTATTTT.

The gene calls are TRBV7-8 and TRBJ1-5; weak D call: TRBD1 (6 bases). Germline V gives CDR1 SGHVS, CDR2 FQNEAQ. The ends were cut back, 2 bases at V and 6 bases at J, with 17 bases in the middle. The CDR3 is 16 residues long. CDR3 sequence (DNA): TGTGCCAGCAGCTTACGCCCAGGGGTGGGGAGTCAGCCCCAGCATTTT. Amino acid sequence: CASSLRPGVGSQPQHF.

The V and J genes are TRBV5-4 and TRBJ1-2; 9 nucleotides line up with TRBD1. CDR3 length: 17 amino acids. Germline CDR1 SGHNT, CDR2 YYREEE (reference sequence). After removal of 3 bases from V and 6 bases from J, the junction contained 15 bases not matched to a gene. CDR3 in amino acids: CASSWPGQGLRRNGYTF. The CDR3 nucleotides are TGTGCCAGCAGCTGGCCGGGACAGGGATTACGTCGGAATGGCTACACCTTC. Together with reference TRBV5-4 and TRBJ1-2, the CDR3 gives the full variable domain: ETGVTQSPTHLIKTRGQQVTLRCSSQSGHNTVSWYQQALGQGPQFIFQYYREEENGRGNFPPRFSGLQFPNYSSELNVNALELDDSALYLCASSWPGQGLRRNGYTFGSGTRLTVV.

This clone appeared a single time. V is TRBV18 and J is TRBJ2-1; D may be TRBD1 (6 bases). V was shortened by 6 bases and J by 6 bases, with 12 bases between the two germline ends. CDR3 length: 13 residues. The germline CDR1 and CDR2 sequences are KGHSH and LQKENI. DNA of the CDR3: TGTGCCAGCTCCCGGGACACCTCCAATGAGCAGTTCTTC. It is translated as CASSRDTSNEQFF.

V gene TRBV15 combines with J gene TRBJ2-1; D not resolved. The germline V gene has CDR1 LNHNV and CDR2 YYDKDF (reference sequence). The CDR3 length is 17 residues. V was clipped by 0 bases and J by 4 bases, with 16 bases between them. CDR3 DNA: TGTGCCACCAGCAGAGATGCGCGAGGCGGAGCTTACAATGAGCAGTTCTTC. It yields the protein CATSRDARGGAYNEQFF.

The rearrangement links TRBV4-3 to TRBJ2-2, with 9 bases fitting TRBD1. V lost 6 bases, J lost 7 bases, and 9 bases stayed unmatched. The germline CDR1 and CDR2 sequences are LGHNA and YSLEER. CDR3 length: 15 amino acids. CDR3 bases: TGCGCCAGCAGGATGGACAGGGGAGTTAACGGGGAGCTGTTTTTT. Translating gives CASRMDRGVNGELFF.

The genes are TRBV3-1 (or the pseudogene TRBV3-2) and TRBJ2-2, with 9 bases identical to TRBD2. The CDR3 runs to 15 residues. Germline CDR1 is LGHDT and CDR2 is YNNKEL (reference sequence). The J segment lost 5 bases and the V segment lost 4 bases, leaving 5 bases of the junction unmatched. This CDR3 is CASSLGLAITGELFF. The CDR3 region has the DNA TGTGCCAGCAGCCTGGGACTAGCTATAACCGGGGAGCTGTTTTTT.

This chain uses TRBV7-2 with TRBJ1-2; TRBD1 matches at 7 bases. This CDR3 comprises 13 residues. Trimming cost V 3 bases and J 13 bases; bases outside gene matches: 11. CDR1 and CDR2 from the germline V gene are SGHTA and FQGNSA. The chain's CDR3 is CASSFAGTAESTF. The CDR3 DNA follows: TGTGCCAGCAGCTTCGCCGGGACAGCGGAATCCACCTTC. Full variable domain (missing parts from reference TRBV7-2 and TRBJ1-2): GAGVSQSPSNKVTEKGKDVELRCDPISGHTALYWYRQSLGQGLEFLIYFQGNSAPDKSGLPSDRFSAERTGGSVSTLTIQRTQQEDSAVYLCASSFAGTAESTFGSGTRLTVV.

The chain's CDR3 is CASSESTATEAFF. The CDR3 bases are TGCGCCAGCAGTGAGAGTACAGCCACTGAAGCTTTCTTT. This sequence joins TRBV10-1 and TRBJ1-1; no clear D. Germline V gene lookup returns CDR1 WNHNN and CDR2 SYGVQD (reference sequence). CDR3 length: 13 amino acids. The germline V and J ends were trimmed by 2 bases and 4 bases, with 8 bases remaining between them.

V and J are TRBV11-3 and TRBJ2-1; 11 bases match TRBD2. This CDR3 is built from 17 residues. CDR1 SGHNT and CDR2 YENEEA come from the germline V gene. With 5 bases clipped from V and 3 bases from J, the junction kept 9 bases outside the gene matches. CDR3 region: CASSPTRLAGGYNEQFF. In DNA, the CDR3 is TGTGCCAGCAGCCCGACTCGTCTAGCGGGGGGCTACAATGAGCAGTTCTTC.

V is TRBV29-1 and J is TRBJ1-2; possibly TRBD1 for D (6 bases). Germline CDR1 is SQVTM and CDR2 is ANQGSEA. The CDR3 covers 11 residues. The V gene lost 4 bases and the J gene lost 7 bases, with 10 bases spanning the gap. CDR3 DNA: TGCAGCGTTGCACAGGGTGGTGGCTACACCTTC. This translates into CSVAQGGGYTF.

The V gene is TRBV7-9, the J gene TRBJ1-2; possible D gene TRBD1, 6 bases. The V end lost 5 bases, the J end lost 10 bases, and 17 bases lay between the germline ends. Looked up from germline, CDR1 is SEHNR and CDR2 is FQNEAQ (reference sequence). The CDR3 runs 13 residues. The CDR3 reads CASSQQGPLDYTF. The CDR3 bases are TGTGCCAGCAGCCAACAGGGTCCCTTAGACTACACCTTC.

CDR3 DNA sequence: TGTGCCTGGAGTGTAGGGAGCTACAATGAGCAGTTCTTC. Translated, it gives CAWSVGSYNEQFF. The chain combines TRBV30 with TRBJ2-1; weak D call: TRBD2 (5 bases). V lost 0 bases and J lost 3, with 6 bases in between. The CDR3 sequence is 13 residues long. Germline-derived CDR1 and CDR2 are GTSNPN and SVGIG (reference sequence).

The chain couples TRBV2 to TRBJ2-2; D ambiguous. V lost 5 bases and J 1 base, leaving 8 bases between the germline ends. Looked up from germline, CDR1 is SNHLY and CDR2 is FYNNEI. The CDR3 has 14 amino acids. The CDR3 DNA reads as TGTGCCAGCAGTATGACAAGGAACACCGGGGAGCTGTTTTTT. Its translation is CASSMTRNTGELFF.

The chain employs TRBV19 and TRBJ2-5; 11 positions agree with TRBD1. Trimming at V came to 3 bases and at J to 3 bases, leaving 6 bases not matched to a gene. There are 16 residues in the CDR3. CDR1 LNHDA and CDR2 SQIVND come from the germline V gene (reference sequence). CDR3 in amino acids: CASSILGQGVKETQYF. DNA of the CDR3: TGTGCCAGTAGTATTTTGGGACAGGGGGTAAAAGAGACCCAGTACTTC.